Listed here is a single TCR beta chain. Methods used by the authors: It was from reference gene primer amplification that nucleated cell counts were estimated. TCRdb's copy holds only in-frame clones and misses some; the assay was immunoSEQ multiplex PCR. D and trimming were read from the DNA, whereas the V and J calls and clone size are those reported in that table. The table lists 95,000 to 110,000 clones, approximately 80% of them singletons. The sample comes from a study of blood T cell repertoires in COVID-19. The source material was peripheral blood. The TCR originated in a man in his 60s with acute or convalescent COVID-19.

The CDR3 here is CASSGRDGWSSYNEQFF. CDR3 nucleotides: TGTGCCAGTAGTGGTCGAGATGGGTGGAGCTCCTACAATGAGCAGTTCTTC. The chain recombines TRBV19 with TRBJ2-1; D is unclear. Germline V gene data show CDR1 as LNHDA and CDR2 as SQIVND (reference sequence). The CDR3 has 17 residues. The ends were cut back, 5 bases at V and 0 bases at J, with 17 bases in the middle.